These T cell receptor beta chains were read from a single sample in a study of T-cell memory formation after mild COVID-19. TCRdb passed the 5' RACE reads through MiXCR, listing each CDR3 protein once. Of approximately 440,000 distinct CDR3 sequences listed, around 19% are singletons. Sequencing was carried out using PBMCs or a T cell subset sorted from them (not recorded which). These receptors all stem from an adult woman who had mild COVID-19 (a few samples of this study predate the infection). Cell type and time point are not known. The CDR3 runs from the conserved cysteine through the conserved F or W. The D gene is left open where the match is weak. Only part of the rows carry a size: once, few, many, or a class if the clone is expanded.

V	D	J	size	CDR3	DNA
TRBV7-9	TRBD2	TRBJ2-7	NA	CASSRGGSLAGPYEQYF	TGTGCCAGCAGCCGAGGGGGGTCGCTAGCGGGACCCTACGAGCAGTACTTC
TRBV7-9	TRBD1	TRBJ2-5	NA	CASSPDRENQETQYF	TGTGCCAGCAGCCCGGACAGGGAGAACCAAGAGACCCAGTACTTC
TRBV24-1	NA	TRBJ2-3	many	CATSDFTGSQTDTQYF	TGTGCCACCAGTGATTTTACCGGGAGCCAGACAGATACGCAGTATTTT
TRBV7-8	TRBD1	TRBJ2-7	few	CASSAIRDRGADEQYF	TGTGCCAGCAGCGCCATCCGGGACAGGGGGGCAGACGAGCAGTACTTC
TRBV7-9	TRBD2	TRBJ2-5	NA	CASIQGGLAGGREETKYF	TGTGCCAGCATCCAGGGAGGGCTAGCGGGAGGAAGAGAAGAGACCAAGTACTTC
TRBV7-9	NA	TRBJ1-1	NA	CASSSGFAEAFF	TGTGCCAGCAGCTCTGGGTTCGCTGAAGCTTTCTTT
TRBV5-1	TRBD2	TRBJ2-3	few	CASSLSRRGGSTTDTQYF	TGCGCCAGCAGCTTGTCCCGGCGCGGCGGGAGCACGACAGATACGCAGTATTTT
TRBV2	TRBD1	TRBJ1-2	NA	CASRPDRDNYGYTF	TGTGCCAGCAGACCGGACAGGGATAACTATGGCTACACCTTC
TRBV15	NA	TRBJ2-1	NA	CATGDGLVLEQFF	TGTGCCACCGGGGATGGGCTAGTGCTTGAGCAGTTCTTC
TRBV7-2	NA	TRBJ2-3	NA	CASSGRAADTQYF	TGTGCCAGCAGCGGGAGAGCGGCAGATACGCAGTATTTT
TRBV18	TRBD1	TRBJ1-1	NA	CASSPLGRQGGAMNTEAFF	TGTGCCAGCTCACCATTGGGGAGACAGGGGGGCGCGATGAACACTGAAGCTTTCTTT
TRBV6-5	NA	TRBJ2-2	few	CASSYRGWRNTGELFF	TGTGCCAGCAGTTACAGAGGGTGGCGGAACACCGGGGAGCTGTTTTTT
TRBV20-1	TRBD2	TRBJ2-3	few	CSAALTSGGDTQYF	TGCAGTGCCGCCCTGACTAGCGGGGGGGATACGCAGTATTTT
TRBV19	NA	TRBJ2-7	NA	CASSIGPNYEQYF	TGTGCCAGTAGTATTGGCCCGAACTACGAGCAGTACTTC
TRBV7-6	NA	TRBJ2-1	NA	CASSFPPWQSGNEQFF	TGTGCCAGCAGTTTCCCCCCCTGGCAGTCGGGCAATGAGCAGTTCTTC
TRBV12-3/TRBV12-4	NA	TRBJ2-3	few	CASSLDTLLGHTDTQYF	TGTGCCAGCAGCCTTGACACCCTCTTGGGGCACACAGATACGCAGTATTTT
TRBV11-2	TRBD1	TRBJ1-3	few	CASSLTGQAGNTIYF	TGTGCCAGCAGCTTAACTGGACAGGCTGGAAACACCATATATTTT
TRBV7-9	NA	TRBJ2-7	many	CASSLGHQNIGAYEQYF	TGTGCCAGCAGCTTAGGGCACCAGAATATTGGAGCCTACGAGCAGTACTTC
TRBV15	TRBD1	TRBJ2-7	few	CATSMTGTDYEQYF	TGTGCCACCAGCATGACCGGGACAGATTACGAGCAGTACTTC
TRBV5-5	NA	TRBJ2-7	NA	CASSLAMNSPEQYF	TGTGCCAGCAGCTTGGCCATGAACTCTCCGGAGCAGTACTTC
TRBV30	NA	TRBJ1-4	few	CAWSRPHRATNEKLFF	TGTGCCTGGAGTCGCCCCCACAGAGCAACTAATGAAAAACTGTTTTTT
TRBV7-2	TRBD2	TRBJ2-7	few	CASSLALGASGDIRSYEQYF	TGTGCCAGCAGCTTAGCCTTGGGAGCTAGCGGAGATATTCGCTCCTACGAGCAGTACTTC
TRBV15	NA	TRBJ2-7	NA	CATSRPRRDMGATSYEQYF	TGTGCCACCAGCAGACCCCGGCGGGATATGGGGGCAACCTCCTACGAGCAGTACTTC
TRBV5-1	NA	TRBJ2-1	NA	CASSQMRWEQFF	TGCGCCAGCAGCCAAATGCGGTGGGAGCAGTTCTTC